Below, 28 T cell receptor beta chains from the same sample are listed, as sequenced in a study of T cells in Graves' hyperthyroidism and ophthalmopathy. Template material for amplifying TCR beta CDR3 regions consisted of RNA transcripts. When the TCR CDR3 underwent first-round RT-PCR, the HTBI primer set was used. MiXCR, run by TCRdb on the multiplex PCR reads, gives a single entry per CDR3 protein. The sample lists fewer than 750,000 distinct CDR3 sequences; 14% to 15% were seen once. Sequences were obtained from blood. The receptor set was obtained from a woman in her thirties or forties with Graves' ophthalmopathy.

This clonotype appeared many times. This sequence joins TRBV5-1 and TRBJ2-7; a weak D match, TRBD2 (6 bases). The CDR3 runs 14 residues. V gave up 2 bases and J gave up 5 bases, with 14 bases separating them. In germline, CDR1 is SGHRS, CDR2 YFSETQ. DNA for the CDR3: TGCGCCAGCAGCTTAGGAGGGTCCCAAAACGAGCAGTACTTC. Amino acids: CASSLGGSQNEQYF.

This clonotype was seen ten or more times. The chain couples TRBV6-5 to TRBJ1-1, with no clear D. The CDR3 spans 11 residues. Trimming left V 11 bases short and J 1 base short, with 8 bases between. Germline V gives CDR1 MNHEY, CDR2 SVGAGI. The CDR3 loop is CAAVTNTEAFF. The CDR3 DNA sequence: TGTGCCGCGGTCACGAACACTGAAGCTTTCTTT.

Remarks on this clonotype: Since a much larger clone is just one base distant, this may be a read error. The chain carries TRBV20-1 and TRBJ2-2; D may be TRBD2 (6 bases). This CDR3 has 13 residues. CDR1 and CDR2 (germline): DFQATT, SNEGSKA (reference sequence). CDR3 sequence reads: CSAVLSNTGGLFF. The DNA of the CDR3 is TGCAGTGCGGTACTTTCGAACACCGGGGGGCTGTTTTTT.

In this sample, this clonotype turned up a few times. DNA for the CDR3: TGTGCCAGCAGTTTTTTTGGGAGGACACAAGCCAAAAACATTCAGTACTTC. This translates into CASSFFGRTQAKNIQYF. V usage is TRBV12-3 or TRBV12-4 and J usage is TRBJ2-4, with TRBD2 as a possible D gene (6 bases). V was cut by 3 bases and J by 0 bases, with 15 bases left in between. CDR3 length: 17 amino acids.

The chain uses TRBV9 and TRBJ1-5, with D hard to call. Trimming shortened V by 4 bases and J by 0 bases, and 14 bases separated the two germline ends. Germline CDR1 is SGDLS and CDR2 is YYNGEE. There are 16 residues in the CDR3. CDR3 sequence reads: CASSPSPQVSNQPQHF. The DNA of the CDR3 is TGTGCCAGCAGCCCTAGCCCCCAGGTTAGCAATCAGCCCCAGCATTTT.

This clonotype was detected only a few times. The rearrangement links TRBV27 to TRBJ2-5; 8 positions agree with TRBD2. The germline gives CDR1 MNHEY, CDR2 SMNVEV (reference sequence). V shed 3 bases, J shed 2 bases, and the junction held 5 bases outside the gene matches. The CDR3 runs to 15 residues. The CDR3 spells CASSFRASGQETQYF. The CDR3 bases are TGTGCCAGCAGTTTCCGGGCTAGCGGGCAAGAGACCCAGTACTTC.

V and J are TRBV3-1 and TRBJ2-7, with a weak D call TRBD2 (5 bases). With 3 bases removed from V and 9 bases from J, the gap between germline ends came to 18 bases. CDR1 is LGHDT and CDR2 is YNNKEL in the germline V gene (reference sequence). The CDR3 totals 14 residues. The CDR3 DNA reads TGTGCCAGCAGCCACCGGCTAGCTGGCCACGGGCAGTACTTC. Protein product: CASSHRLAGHGQYF.

This clonotype occurred many times. The genes are TRBV6-2 or TRBV6-3 and TRBJ2-2; TRBD2 aligns across 12 bases. Looked up from germline, CDR1 is MNHEY and CDR2 is SVGEGT. Trimming cost V 4 bases and J 3 bases; bases outside gene matches: 12. This CDR3 spans 19 amino acids. The CDR3 loop reads CASSSGLAGGPMYTGELFF. CDR3 coding DNA: TGTGCCAGCAGTTCCGGGCTAGCGGGAGGGCCAATGTACACCGGGGAGCTGTTTTTT.

At least ten counts were recorded for this clonotype. V and J are TRBV29-1 and TRBJ2-2, with D possibly matching TRBD2 (6 bases). The CDR3 runs 14 residues. V was cut by 2 bases and J by 4 bases, with 11 bases left in between. CDR1 is SQVTM, CDR2 ANQGSEA, per germline. The chain's CDR3 is CSVEFGGSTGELFF. The CDR3 DNA reads as TGCAGCGTTGAATTCGGGGGTTCCACCGGGGAGCTGTTTTTT.

This clonotype was seen ten or more times. The chain has TRBV2 and TRBJ2-5; a possible D gene is TRBD2 (5 bases). V dropped 10 bases and J dropped 4 bases, with 13 bases sitting between them. The CDR3 has 12 residues. Germline V CDR1 and CDR2: SNHLY, FYNNEI. The CDR3: CATTRGLETQYF. The CDR3 nucleotides read TGTGCCACAACTCGGGGTTTAGAGACCCAGTACTTC.

There are many counts of this clonotype. This chain links TRBV28 with TRBJ1-5; no reliable D call. CDR3 length: 14 residues. Germline V gene data show CDR1 as MDHEN and CDR2 as SYDVKM. V lost 1 base and J lost 0, with 4 bases in between. This chain's CDR3 is CASSLSTSNQPQHF. Written as DNA, the CDR3 is TGTGCCAGCAGTTTATCTACTAGCAATCAGCCCCAGCATTTT.

This clonotype was detected many times. V is TRBV20-1 and J is TRBJ1-5; no definite D call. CDR1 is DFQATT, CDR2 SNEGSKA, per germline (reference sequence). CDR3 length equals 14 residues. The V and J ends lost 5 bases and 7 bases respectively, with 18 bases between them. CDR3 coding DNA: TGCAGTGCTCTAGTTGGCGTGAGGGCCCAGCCCCAGCATTTT. This gives the protein CSALVGVRAQPQHF.

The V call is TRBV20-1, the J call TRBJ1-1; D is perhaps TRBD1 (5 bases). There are 15 residues in the CDR3. Trimming removed 3 bases at V and 11 bases at J, with 25 bases between. CDR1 and CDR2 from the germline V gene are DFQATT and SNEGSKA (reference sequence). DNA for the CDR3: TGCAGTGCTAGTACCTCTAGCGGGACCAGCACTGGGGCTTTCTTT. This codes for CSASTSSGTSTGAFF.

This clonotype has a handful of counts. The junction shows a germline mismatch at one end, possibly a read error. V and J are TRBV18 and TRBJ2-7, with D uncertain. Germline lookup yields CDR1 KGHSH and CDR2 LQKENI. This CDR3 has 8 amino acids. CDR3 loop: CASSYRRF. CDR3 DNA sequence: TGTGCCAGCTCATATAGGAGATTC.

The chain combines TRBV28 with TRBJ2-7, with TRBD1 matching 7 bases. The V segment lost 1 base and the J segment 2 bases; nucleotides outside the gene matches: 5. Per the germline V gene, CDR1 is MDHEN and CDR2 is SYDVKM. The CDR3 contains 15 residues. The chain's CDR3 is CASSLSLTGTYEQYF. CDR3 nucleotides: TGTGCCAGCAGTTTATCCCTGACAGGGACCTACGAGCAGTACTTC.

This clonotype was detected many times. The genes are TRBV28 and TRBJ1-1, with D unresolved. The CDR3 length is 13 residues. The V gene lost 7 bases and the J gene lost 6 bases, with 15 bases spanning the gap. Germline V CDR1 and CDR2: MDHEN, SYDVKM. The CDR3 nucleotides are TGTGCCAGCACCACCGATGCTAGCGCTGAAGCTTTCTTT. It codes for CASTTDASAEAFF.

This clonotype appeared many times. The chain joins TRBV30 to TRBJ2-2, with 11 bases identical to TRBD2. CDR3 length: 15 residues. The J segment lost 8 bases and the V segment lost 5 bases, leaving 10 bases of the junction unmatched. Germline V gene lookup returns CDR1 GTSNPN and CDR2 SVGIG (reference sequence). This chain's CDR3 is CAWGLAGGLGGELFF. In nucleotides, the CDR3 is TGTGCCTGGGGGCTAGCGGGAGGCCTGGGAGGGGAGCTGTTTTTT.

This clonotype showed up just a few times. The chain employs TRBV30 and TRBJ2-7, with D perhaps assigned TRBD1 or TRBD2 (5 bases each). The CDR3 runs to 14 residues. Trimming removed 0 bases at V and 0 bases at J, with 9 bases between. The germline V gene has CDR1 GTSNPN and CDR2 SVGIG (reference sequence). Here the CDR3 DNA reads TGTGCCTGGAGTGTACCAGGGAGCTCCTACGAGCAGTACTTC. Amino acid sequence: CAWSVPGSSYEQYF. Supplemented by reference TRBV30 and TRBJ2-7, the full variable domain reads SQTIHQWPATLVQPVGSPLSLECTVEGTSNPNLYWYRQAAGRGLQLLFYSVGIGQISSEVPQNLSASRPQDRQFILSSKKLLLSDSGFYLCAWSVPGSSYEQYFGPGTRLTVT.

This clonotype came up many times. V gene TRBV7-9 combines with J gene TRBJ1-1; TRBD1 is a possible D gene (5 bases). The V gene lost 1 base and the J gene lost 0 bases, with 9 bases spanning the gap. The germline V gene encodes CDR1 SEHNR and CDR2 FQNEAQ (reference sequence). The CDR3 sequence is 15 residues long. The CDR3 here is CASSLGMGVNTEAFF. The CDR3 coding sequence is TGTGCCAGCAGCTTAGGCATGGGGGTGAACACTGAAGCTTTCTTT.

CDR3 DNA: TGTGCCAGCAGCTCAGGGGGCGCGCACACTGAAGCTTTCTTT. It encodes CASSSGGAHTEAFF. The J gene is TRBJ1-1, the V gene TRBV7-9, with 8 nucleotides matching TRBD1. V gave up 4 bases and J gave up 3 bases; unmatched junction bases: 4. The CDR3 runs 14 residues. Per germline, CDR1 SEHNR and CDR2 FQNEAQ (reference sequence).

Ten or more counts support this clonotype. The V and J genes are TRBV5-1 and TRBJ1-2, with a weak D call TRBD1 (6 bases). CDR3 size: 15 residues. The V and J ends lost 3 bases and 5 bases respectively, with 17 bases between them. CDR1 and CDR2 (germline): SGHRS, YFSETQ. CDR3 loop: CASSSVQGVGYGYTF. The CDR3 DNA is TGCGCCAGCAGCTCAGTACAGGGAGTTGGGTATGGCTACACCTTC.

The rearrangement links TRBV4-1 to TRBJ1-1, with TRBD1 matching over 9 bases. J gave up 6 bases and V 6 bases, and 8 bases lay outside the gene matches. The germline gives CDR1 MGHRA, CDR2 YSYEKL. This CDR3 is 14 amino acids long. The CDR3 is CASRRPGQGPEAFF. The CDR3 DNA follows: TGCGCCAGCAGACGACCGGGACAGGGTCCTGAAGCTTTCTTT.

V usage is TRBV3-1 and J usage is TRBJ2-7, with 8 bases identical to TRBD2. This CDR3 spans 16 amino acids. From germline, CDR1 is LGHDT and CDR2 YNNKEL (reference sequence). V gave up 1 base and J gave up 4 bases; unmatched junction bases: 9. CDR3 nucleotides: TGTGCCAGCAGCCAAGGTTTGGCGACTAGCGTATACGAGCAGTACTTC. It specifies CASSQGLATSVYEQYF.

This clonotype came up a few times. This chain connects TRBV15 to TRBJ2-7, with 10 bases lining up with TRBD2. V was pared by 0 bases and J by 3 bases, with 5 bases of the junction left unmatched. CDR3 length: 16 amino acids. Germline assignment: CDR1 LNHNV and CDR2 YYDKDF (reference sequence). The DNA for the CDR3 is TGTGCCACCAGCAGAGATCGGCTAGCGGGAGACTACGAGCAGTACTTC. This codes for CATSRDRLAGDYEQYF.

As DNA, the CDR3 is TGTGCCAGCGGGGCGGGCTACAATGAGCAGTTCTTC. As protein: CASGAGYNEQFF. This chain connects TRBV6-4 to TRBJ2-1, with D possibly called TRBD1 or TRBD2 (5 bases each). V lost 8 bases and J 3 bases, leaving 8 bases between the germline ends. There are 12 residues in the CDR3. Germline assignment: CDR1 MRHNA and CDR2 SNTAGT.

This clonotype has at least ten counts. The chain has TRBV28 and TRBJ2-7; D is perhaps TRBD2 (5 bases). V dropped 1 base and J dropped 5 bases, with 9 bases sitting between them. Germline lookup yields CDR1 MDHEN and CDR2 SYDVKM. The CDR3 runs 13 residues. This CDR3 reads CASSLFWGDEQYF. CDR3 bases: TGTGCCAGCAGTTTATTCTGGGGAGACGAGCAGTACTTC.

There are many counts of this clonotype. The J gene is TRBJ2-2, the V gene TRBV20-1; 7 bases map to TRBD2. The V and J ends lost 2 bases and 6 bases, in that order; junction bases with no gene match: 6. CDR3 length: 14 residues. Per germline, CDR1 DFQATT and CDR2 SNEGSKA (reference sequence). CDR3 DNA: TGCAGTGCTAGATCGGGAGGAGGGGCCGGGGAGCTGTTTTTT. It specifies CSARSGGGAGELFF.

This clonotype has at least ten counts. The chain links TRBV6-5 to TRBJ2-5; D not resolved. Germline CDR1 and CDR2: MNHEY and SVGAGI. The CDR3 covers 13 residues. The V and J ends lost 3 bases and 4 bases respectively, with 9 bases between them. The CDR3 region is CASSYGSTETQYF. The CDR3 DNA sequence: TGTGCCAGCAGTTATGGGTCTACAGAGACCCAGTACTTC.